The next 22 T cell receptor beta chains were all read from a single sample in a study of blood T cells in healthy people across ages. For the second PCR, which ran for roughly 6 to 11 cycles, a sample-barcoded 5' primer and a J-beta primer mix were used. MiXCR was run by TCRdb on the 5' RACE reads, yielding one entry per CDR3 protein. The data show around 1,900,000 distinct CDR3 sequences, 39% seen once. The sequencing input was blood. These receptors were taken from a human donor in good health.

This chain joins TRBV7-6 and TRBJ1-1, with D perhaps TRBD1 (6 bases). The CDR3 extends over 18 amino acids. CDR1 and CDR2 from the germline V gene are SGHVS and FNYEAQ. Trimming cost V 4 bases and J 1 base, with 22 bases left between them. In DNA form, the CDR3 reads TGTGCCAGCAGCTGGGTTGGGGGGGGGCCCTCCACGAACACTGAAGCTTTCTTT. Amino acids: CASSWVGGGPSTNTEAFF.

V is TRBV3-1 and J is TRBJ1-1, with a tentative D call TRBD1 (5 bases). V lost 6 bases and J lost 2, with 22 bases in between. The CDR3 is 17 amino acids. The V gene's germline CDR1 is LGHDT and CDR2 YNNKEL (reference sequence). The CDR3 DNA follows: TGTGCCAGCAGTCAAACCGGGAGGGGAGGACCTAACACTGAAGCTTTCTTT. This gives the protein CASSQTGRGGPNTEAFF.

V usage is TRBV4-1 and J usage is TRBJ1-2; the D is unclear. Germline loops: CDR1 MGHRA, CDR2 YSYEKL. There are 13 residues in the CDR3. Trimming cost V 0 bases and J 8 bases, with 10 bases left between them. The CDR3 nucleotides read TGCGCCAGCAGCCAAGATGGGAGGGTAGGCTACACCTTC. Protein product: CASSQDGRVGYTF.

This clonotype has a handful of counts. The chain combines TRBV10-3 with TRBJ2-7, with D hard to call. CDR3 size: 11 residues. Trimming stripped 3 bases from V and 2 bases from J, with 2 bases between. CDR1 and CDR2 (germline): ENHRY, SYGVKD. The CDR3 bases are TGTGCCATCAGTGATCCCTACGAGCAGTACTTC. Amino acids: CAISDPYEQYF.

The rearrangement uses TRBV10-3 and TRBJ2-7, with 8 bases that match TRBD2. V gave up 6 bases and J gave up 0 bases; unmatched junction bases: 4. Germline V lookup: CDR1 ENHRY, CDR2 SYGVKD. The CDR3 sequence is 14 residues long. The CDR3 DNA reads as TGTGCCATCAGGGGCGGGGGGAACTCCTACGAGCAGTACTTC. Encoded protein: CAIRGGGNSYEQYF.

This clonotype came up a few times. The chain links TRBV7-9 to TRBJ2-7; either TRBD1 or TRBD2 may fit D (5 bases each). V gave up 1 base and J gave up 0 bases, with 10 bases separating them. The CDR3 has 15 residues. CDR1 and CDR2 (germline): SEHNR, FQNEAQ (reference sequence). This CDR3 is CASSLDGTPSYEQYF. In nucleotides, the CDR3 is TGTGCCAGCAGCTTAGACGGGACCCCCTCCTACGAGCAGTACTTC.

On this clonotype itself: An end of the junction differs from the germline gene, which may be a read error. The J gene is TRBJ1-4, the V gene TRBV12-3 or TRBV12-4; no clear D. The CDR3 has 16 amino acids. CDR3 residues: CASSFREAVYNEKRFF. For the CDR3, the DNA is TGTGCCAGCAGTTTTCGAGAGGCAGTCTATAATGAAAAACGGTTTTTT.

There are many counts of this clonotype. The V and J genes are TRBV7-2 and TRBJ2-7; D not resolved. V lost 5 bases and J 0 bases, leaving 5 bases between the germline ends. CDR1 and CDR2 (germline): SGHTA, FQGNSA. The CDR3 length is 12 residues. For the CDR3, the DNA is TGTGCCAGCAGCCCCCCCTCCTACGAGCAGTACTTC. Amino acid sequence: CASSPPSYEQYF. Looking up the rest from reference TRBV7-2 and TRBJ2-7 gives the full variable domain: GAGVSQSPSNKVTEKGKDVELRCDPISGHTALYWYRQSLGQGLEFLIYFQGNSAPDKSGLPSDRFSAERTGGSVSTLTIQRTQQEDSAVYLCASSPPSYEQYFGPGTRLTVT.

This clonotype was detected a few times. This rearrangement joins TRBV29-1 to TRBJ1-5; 10 positions match TRBD1. The germline V gene encodes CDR1 SQVTM and CDR2 ANQGSEA. The CDR3 is 13 amino acids. With 7 bases clipped from V and 4 bases from J, the junction kept 4 bases outside the gene matches. CDR3 in amino acids: CSARDRGNQPQHF. The CDR3 DNA reads TGCAGCGCCCGGGACAGGGGTAATCAGCCCCAGCATTTT.

This chain links TRBV7-2 with TRBJ2-3; D gene ambiguous. V shed 2 bases and J shed 5 bases, with 17 bases lying between them. This CDR3 is built from 16 residues. The germline CDR1 and CDR2 sequences are SGHTA and FQGNSA. Here the CDR3 reads CASSLRNAYVGDTQYF. Written as DNA, the CDR3 is TGTGCCAGCAGCTTAAGGAATGCTTACGTGGGAGATACGCAGTATTTT.

This chain links TRBV7-8 with TRBJ2-4, with D possibly TRBD2 on 5 matching bases. This CDR3 has 19 amino acids. V was pared by 0 bases and J by 8 bases, with 26 bases between. CDR1 and CDR2 (germline): SGHVS, FQNEAQ. In DNA form, the CDR3 reads TGTGCCAGCAGCTTAGCAACCCGGGGTTCGGGCCCTCGTTTGGACATTCAGTACTTC. It codes for CASSLATRGSGPRLDIQYF.

The chain has TRBV5-1 and TRBJ1-2; TRBD1 might be the D (5 bases). Germline CDR1 and CDR2: SGHRS and YFSETQ. V lost 0 bases to trimming and J lost 6 bases, with 15 bases between them. This CDR3 has 15 amino acids. DNA for the CDR3: TGCGCCAGCAGCTTGGAAACAGGAGGGGTTAATGGCTACACCTTC. Its protein is CASSLETGGVNGYTF.

CDR3 bases: TGTGCCAGCTCATACTACAACAATGAGCAGTTCTTC. This encodes CASSYYNNEQFF. V gene TRBV2 combines with J gene TRBJ2-1; unclear D gene. The CDR3 is 12 residues long. Germline V lookup: CDR1 SNHLY, CDR2 FYNNEI. The V end was cut by 8 bases, the J end by 5 bases, with 10 bases between. The whole variable domain, filled in from reference TRBV2 and TRBJ2-1, reads EPEVTQTPSHQVTQMGQEVILRCVPISNHLYFYWYRQILGQKVEFLVSFYNNEISEKSEIFDDQFSVERPDGSNFTLKIRSTKLEDSAMYFCASSYYNNEQFFGPGTRLTVL.

The chain has TRBV7-2 and TRBJ1-1, with D possibly TRBD1 on 5 matching bases. There are 15 residues in the CDR3. V shed 6 bases and J shed 1 base, with 15 bases lying between them. Germline-derived CDR1 and CDR2 are SGHTA and FQGNSA. The DNA of the CDR3 is TGTGCCAGCAGTCAGTCCAGGGTCCCGAACACTGAAGCTTTCTTT. This gives the protein CASSQSRVPNTEAFF.

Regarding this clonotype: The junction departs from the called germline gene at one end, perhaps through a read error. This chain links TRBV7-2 with TRBJ1-2; no clear D. Germline V gene lookup returns CDR1 SGHTA and CDR2 FQGNSA. The CDR3 is 16 residues long. The CDR3 reads CANSVGTEETNYGYTF. The CDR3, as DNA: TGTGCCAACAGCGTCGGAACAGAAGAGACTAACTATGGCTACACCTTC. The complete variable domain, with remaining parts taken from reference TRBV7-2 and TRBJ1-2, reads GAGVSQSPSNKVTEKGKDVELRCDPISGHTALYWYRQSLGQGLEFLIYFQGNSAPDKSGLPSDRFSAERTGGSVSTLTIQRTQQEDSAVYLCANSVGTEETNYGYTFGSGTRLTVV.

The chain couples TRBV20-1 to TRBJ2-1; no reliable D call. This CDR3 contains 14 residues. Deletions cut 0 bases from V and 6 bases from J, with 12 bases between. CDR1 is DFQATT, CDR2 SNEGSKA, per germline (reference sequence). The CDR3 region is CSARDRSSPNEQFF. The CDR3 nucleotides are TGCAGTGCTAGAGATCGTAGTAGTCCCAATGAGCAGTTCTTC.

About this clonotype: At one of its ends the junction is not consistent with the germline gene, which may arise from a read error. As DNA, the CDR3 is TGTGCCACCAGCGGGACTAGCGGGGGAAAGTACCAGGAGACCCAGTACTTC. This encodes CATSGTSGGKYQETQYF. This chain joins TRBV24-1 and TRBJ2-5; 14 nucleotides line up with TRBD2. Germline assignment: CDR1 KGHDR and CDR2 SFDVKD. This CDR3 comprises 17 residues.

The J gene is TRBJ2-1, the V gene TRBV7-2, with D unresolved. This CDR3 contains 18 residues. Per germline, CDR1 SGHTA and CDR2 FQGNSA. V lost 2 bases to trimming and J lost 4 bases, with 21 bases between them. CDR3 sequence: CASSLKSAGHPGYNEQFF. CDR3 nucleotide sequence: TGTGCCAGCAGCTTAAAGTCGGCCGGCCACCCCGGTTACAATGAGCAGTTCTTC.

The chain uses TRBV27 and TRBJ1-2; TRBD1 matches at 9 bases. The V gene's germline CDR1 is MNHEY and CDR2 SMNVEV (reference sequence). V was pared by 3 bases and J by 10 bases, with 9 bases of the junction left unmatched. The CDR3 length is 14 residues. The CDR3 nucleotides are TGTGCCAGCAGTTTCCACGGGACAGGGAGTGTCTACACCTTC. It encodes CASSFHGTGSVYTF.

This clonotype was observed a handful of times. The gene calls are TRBV9 and TRBJ1-2; no definite D call. The CDR3 length is 12 residues. The germline CDR1 and CDR2 sequences are SGDLS and YYNGEE. V was clipped by 0 bases and J by 8 bases, with 8 bases between them. The CDR3 DNA is TGTGCCAGCAGCGTAGGAACGTTAGGCTACACCTTC. Its protein product is CASSVGTLGYTF. The whole variable domain, remainder taken from reference TRBV9 and TRBJ1-2, is DSGVTQTPKHLITATGQRVTLRCSPRSGDLSVYWYQQSLDQGLQFLIQYYNGEERAKGNILERFSAQQFPDLHSELNLSSLELGDSALYFCASSVGTLGYTFGSGTRLTVV.

The V and J genes are TRBV5-8 and TRBJ1-2; D ambiguous. Germline assignment: CDR1 SGHTS and CDR2 YDEGEE. This CDR3 spans 11 amino acids. Trimming removed 7 bases at V and 7 bases at J, with 11 bases between. This chain's CDR3 is CASAYGVGYTF. The CDR3, as DNA: TGTGCCAGCGCGTACGGGGTTGGCTACACCTTC.

The count of this clonotype is one. The J gene is TRBJ1-1, the V gene TRBV29-1, with TRBD1 matching over 8 bases. J gave up 1 base and V 5 bases, and 3 bases lay outside the gene matches. CDR1 is SQVTM and CDR2 is ANQGSEA in the germline V gene. The CDR3 sequence is 13 residues long. The CDR3 here is CSVQQGGNTEAFF. CDR3 sequence (DNA): TGCAGCGTTCAACAGGGGGGGAACACTGAAGCTTTCTTT.